This TCR beta chain was obtained from a study of T-cell reconstitution after alpha-beta-depleted transplantation in children. Findings and limits, study-wide: One year post-transplant, T-cell counts and diversity were largely derived from T cells produced anew.

The library targeted TCRbeta and was prepared with unique molecular identifiers. TCRdb recomputed calls from the PCR reads with MiXCR, one row per CDR3 protein. Of some 600,000 distinct CDR3 sequences listed, 13% are singletons. This clonotype was recorded at least ten times. What it binds is unknown. V lost 3 bases, J lost 3 bases, and 8 bases lay in between. The CDR3 totals 13 residues. The clonotype originates from a male patient younger than 18 who had a stem cell transplant for acute myeloid leukemia, so the T cells may come from the graft donor. V usage is TRBV12-3 or TRBV12-4 and J usage is TRBJ1-2; no clear D gene. Sequencing used PBMCs, mostly from graft donor cells, obtained 360 days after TCRalphabeta/CD19-depleted stem cell transplant. In nucleotides, the CDR3 is TGTGCCAGCAGTTTGGACGGTCACTATGGCTACACCTTC. Encoded protein: CASSLDGHYGYTF.